This T cell receptor beta chain was retrieved from a study of cytomegalovirus exposure and HLA in healthy donors. The PCR contained 60 Vbeta and 13 Jbeta primers. Generated by immunoSEQ multiplex PCR, the TCRdb table keeps only in-frame clones and is missing some. The repertoire holds about 180,000 clones, with almost 85% as singletons. This clone was seen more than once but under ten times. The V gene's germline CDR1 is SGHTA and CDR2 FQGTGA. With 6 bases clipped from V and 3 bases from J, the junction kept 4 bases outside the gene matches. The CDR3 extends over 14 amino acids. V usage is TRBV7-3 and J usage is TRBJ1-3; 8 bases fit TRBD1. The receptor's source is a girl aged 10 to 17 in good health and CMV-seropositive. Sequenced input: PBMCs. The CDR3 loop is CASSPTGDGNTIYF. The DNA for the CDR3 is TGTGCCAGCAGTCCGACAGGGGATGGAAACACCATATATTTT.